The T cell receptor beta chain under discussion was sequenced for a study of human T cells and chemical hapten exposure. TCRdb re-called the RACE reads through MiXCR, storing one row per CDR3 protein. This table has fewer than 200,000 distinct CDR3 sequences, roughly 26% appearing once. Time point in this sample: patch test 3, about 24 weeks after DPC sensitization. Indicated treatment: therapeutic diphenylcyclopropenone sensitization with weekly scalp DPC. The study extracted total RNA from unfractionated whole blood. CDR1 is SEHNR, CDR2 FQNEAQ, per germline (reference sequence). Trimming took off 1 base at V and 1 base at J, with 10 bases between the two ends. The CDR3 is 16 amino acids.

The sequence was obtained from a young woman with alopecia areata. Some clones in this sample may be carry-over from other donors' samples. The sample here was whole blood, taken in connection with sensitization to the hapten diphenylcyclopropenone (DPC). The chain employs TRBV7-9 and TRBJ2-2; D possibly corresponds to TRBD2 (6 bases). The CDR3 loop reads CASSLGLALNTGELFF. The CDR3 nucleotides read TGTGCCAGCAGCTTAGGCCTAGCGTTGAACACCGGGGAGCTGTTTTTT.